These 32 T cell receptor beta chains originate from one sample sequenced in a study of cytomegalovirus exposure and HLA in healthy donors. Primers for the PCR totalled 60 Vbeta and 13 Jbeta. Assay used: immunoSEQ multiplex PCR; TCRdb lists only in-frame clones, some missing. The table includes roughly 80,000 clones, roughly four fifths detected once. The sample consisted of PBMCs. Receptors were obtained from a woman in her 30s in good health and CMV-seronegative.

This sequence joins TRBV4-1 and TRBJ2-7; 7 nucleotides agree with TRBD2. The ends lost 0 bases at V and 9 bases at J; junction bases unmatched: 14. The CDR3 is 16 residues long. CDR1 is MGHRA, CDR2 YSYEKL, per germline. The CDR3 is CASSQEVGGGAGGQYF. In DNA form, the CDR3 reads TGCGCCAGCAGCCAAGAGGTGGGGGGAGGGGCCGGGGGGCAGTACTTC.

This clone was counted a few times. J is TRBJ1-1 and V is TRBV9, with D hard to call. V lost 1 base to trimming and J lost 0 bases, with 4 bases between them. Germline V gives CDR1 SGDLS, CDR2 YYNGEE. The CDR3 is made up of 13 amino acids. This CDR3 reads CASSVSLNTEAFF. In DNA, the CDR3 is TGTGCCAGCAGCGTATCATTGAACACTGAAGCTTTCTTT.

V usage is TRBV28 and J usage is TRBJ1-5; no clear D gene. The CDR3 extends over 12 amino acids. Trimming removed 7 bases at V and 7 bases at J, with 11 bases between. Germline V lookup: CDR1 MDHEN, CDR2 SYDVKM. CDR3 sequence: CASKTPTQPQHF. Here the CDR3 DNA reads TGTGCCAGCAAGACACCCACACAGCCCCAGCATTTT.

This clone was counted a single time. V and J are TRBV11-2 and TRBJ2-7; TRBD2 matches 9 bases. Germline V gene lookup returns CDR1 SGHAT and CDR2 FQNNGV. Trimming at V came to 7 bases and at J to 4 bases, leaving 8 bases not matched to a gene. The CDR3 covers 14 residues. The CDR3 reads CASTLGLAGYEQYF. CDR3 sequence (DNA): TGTGCCAGCACCCTAGGGCTAGCGGGGTACGAGCAGTACTTC.

This chain links TRBV7-2 with TRBJ2-3, with no clear D. The germline gives CDR1 SGHTA, CDR2 FQGNSA. Trimming cost V 3 bases and J 6 bases, with 4 bases left between them. This CDR3 has 11 residues. The CDR3 bases are TGTGCCAGCAGCTTGGAGGATACGCAGTATTTT. This encodes CASSLEDTQYF.

V usage is TRBV25-1 and J usage is TRBJ2-3; 9 bases are a match to TRBD2. Germline lookup yields CDR1 MGHDK and CDR2 SYGVNS. With V trimmed by 6 bases and J by 1 base, 11 bases remained unmatched. The CDR3 has 17 amino acids. For the CDR3, the DNA is TGTGCCAGCAGAGAGGACCGGACTAGCGCCCGCACAGATACGCAGTATTTT. This encodes CASREDRTSARTDTQYF.

The rearrangement uses TRBV2 and TRBJ2-2; possible D gene TRBD2, 5 bases. Trimming removed 2 bases from V and 7 bases from J, with 14 bases in between. Germline V CDR1 and CDR2: SNHLY, FYNNEI. The CDR3 extends over 15 amino acids. The CDR3 reads CASSETGIMGGELFF. The CDR3 DNA is TGTGCCAGCAGTGAAACCGGGATCATGGGCGGGGAGCTGTTTTTT.

V is TRBV19 and J is TRBJ2-7; 8 bases are shared with TRBD1. Per germline, CDR1 LNHDA and CDR2 SQIVND (reference sequence). The CDR3 has 16 residues. Trimming took 4 bases from V and 3 from J; bases not matched to a gene: 11. The CDR3 DNA follows: TGTGCCAGTAGTAACGGACAGGGTACCTTCGGCTACGAGCAGTACTTC. This gives the protein CASSNGQGTFGYEQYF.

Remarks on this clone: One end of the junction is discordant with germline, which a read error may explain. CDR3 coding DNA: TGTTCCAGCAGCACACAAGGACTTAGCAACACAGATGTTACGCAGTATTTT. Translating it yields CSSSTQGLSNTDVTQYF. The chain couples TRBV7-9 to TRBJ2-3; perhaps TRBD2 as D (5 bases). CDR1 is SEHNR, CDR2 FQNEAQ, per germline (reference sequence). This CDR3 comprises 17 residues.

The chain uses TRBV5-4 and TRBJ2-1; a possible D gene is TRBD2 (11 bases). This CDR3 has 20 residues. Trimming cost V 0 bases and J 6 bases, with 28 bases left between them. CDR1 and CDR2 from the germline V gene are SGHNT and YYREEE (reference sequence). The CDR3 DNA is TGTGCCAGCAGCTTGGGACCGGGACAGGGGCGTACTAGCGGGAGCAATGAGCAGTTCTTC. This encodes CASSLGPGQGRTSGSNEQFF.

The chain carries TRBV18 and TRBJ2-3; 9 bases line up with TRBD1. The germline V gene encodes CDR1 KGHSH and CDR2 LQKENI. V dropped 4 bases and J dropped 1; count of bases not matched to a gene: 9. The CDR3 totals 17 residues. The CDR3 DNA sequence: TGTGCCAGCTCACGGGCCGTACAGGGGGCTGGCACAGATACGCAGTATTTT. Its translation is CASSRAVQGAGTDTQYF.

The gene calls are TRBV28 and TRBJ1-1, with 8 positions matching TRBD1. Losses at the gene ends were 4 bases for V and 4 bases for J; bases not matched to a gene: 8. The CDR3 contains 15 residues. In germline, CDR1 is MDHEN, CDR2 SYDVKM. The CDR3, as DNA: TGTGCCAGCAGTTCGACCGGGACAGGTGTCACTGAAGCTTTCTTT. Its translation is CASSSTGTGVTEAFF.

V usage is TRBV27 and J usage is TRBJ1-2; possibly TRBD1 for D (5 bases). V was shortened by 0 bases and J by 8 bases, with 19 bases between the two germline ends. The CDR3 is 16 residues long. Looked up from germline, CDR1 is MNHEY and CDR2 is SMNVEV (reference sequence). CDR3 sequence (DNA): TGTGCCAGCAGTTTATCGATGAGGTTCTCTGGGGGGGGCTACACCTTC. Its protein product is CASSLSMRFSGGGYTF.

The chain carries TRBV10-3 and TRBJ2-3, with 10 bases matching TRBD2. Germline V CDR1 and CDR2: ENHRY, SYGVKD. The CDR3 covers 14 residues. The V gene end was trimmed by 6 bases and the J gene end by 3 bases; junction bases not matched to a gene: 3. The CDR3 loop is CAIRRTSGTDTQYF. The CDR3 DNA sequence: TGTGCCATCAGAAGGACTAGCGGAACAGATACGCAGTATTTT.

In its sample, this clone was seen a few times. This rearrangement joins TRBV9 to TRBJ1-1; TRBD1 agrees at 8 bases. V was clipped by 7 bases and J by 0 bases; unmatched bases: 5. Germline-derived CDR1 and CDR2 are SGDLS and YYNGEE. This CDR3 has 14 residues. The CDR3 DNA sequence: TGTGCCAGCCGGGGACAGGAAGTGAACACTGAAGCTTTCTTT. Its translation: CASRGQEVNTEAFF.

This clone has a handful of counts. J is TRBJ2-7 and V is TRBV9; 12 nucleotides align to TRBD2. Per the germline V gene, CDR1 is SGDLS and CDR2 is YYNGEE. V shed 4 bases and J 4 bases; nucleotides not matched to a gene: 9. This CDR3 region has 16 residues. The CDR3 spells CASSHRTSGNIYEQYF. The CDR3 nucleotides are TGTGCCAGCAGCCACAGGACTAGCGGGAACATTTACGAGCAGTACTTC.

This clone was found a few times. The V and J genes are TRBV7-3 and TRBJ2-7; 8 bases map to TRBD1. CDR1 and CDR2 from the germline V gene are SGHTA and FQGTGA. This CDR3 spans 14 amino acids. V was pared by 5 bases and J by 5 bases, with 8 bases of the junction left unmatched. The CDR3 protein is CASSEGQEVDEQYF. CDR3 DNA sequence: TGTGCCAGCAGCGAGGGACAGGAGGTGGACGAGCAGTACTTC.

The genes are TRBV13 and TRBJ2-1; D uncertain. This CDR3 comprises 15 residues. Trimming took 8 bases from V and 0 from J, leaving 14 bases between them. Germline CDR1 reads PRHDT; CDR2 reads FYEKMQ (reference sequence). The CDR3 spells CASEIQASSYNEQFF. CDR3 in DNA: TGTGCCAGCGAGATTCAAGCGAGCTCCTACAATGAGCAGTTCTTC.

The chain is built from TRBV5-4 and TRBJ1-1; maybe TRBD1 (6 bases). Trimming left V 2 bases short and J 4 bases short, with 12 bases between. From germline, CDR1 is SGHNT and CDR2 YYREEE (reference sequence). The CDR3 has 14 amino acids. The CDR3, as DNA: TGTGCCAGCAGCTTCGACAGGATGTTCACTGAAGCTTTCTTT. Translated, it gives CASSFDRMFTEAFF.

The rearrangement joins TRBV7-3 to TRBJ2-2, with TRBD2 identical over 12 bases. Trimming took 5 bases from V and 5 from J; bases not matched to a gene: 6. The V gene's germline CDR1 is SGHTA and CDR2 FQGTGA. The CDR3 sequence is 16 residues long. The CDR3 spells CASSVTSGSGTGELFF. Here the CDR3 DNA reads TGTGCCAGCAGCGTGACTAGCGGGAGTGGAACCGGGGAGCTGTTTTTT.

A few counts support this clone. V usage is TRBV7-6 and J usage is TRBJ2-5; 9 nucleotides match TRBD2. V lost 2 bases to trimming and J lost 5 bases; unmatched junction nucleotides: 9. Germline CDR1 reads SGHVS; CDR2 reads FNYEAQ. The CDR3 spans 16 residues. The DNA of the CDR3 is TGTGCCAGCAGCTTAAAGGCGGGAGGGTTGCTGGAGACCCAGTACTTC. As protein: CASSLKAGGLLETQYF.

The genes are TRBV6-4 and TRBJ2-7; the D gene is possibly TRBD1 (6 bases). CDR1 is MRHNA, CDR2 SNTAGT, per germline. The V and J ends lost 3 bases and 6 bases respectively, with 12 bases between them. The CDR3 loop spans 13 amino acids. The CDR3 spells CASSEVRGSEQYF. For the CDR3, the DNA is TGTGCCAGCAGTGAAGTCAGGGGCTCCGAGCAGTACTTC.

The genes are TRBV10-2 and TRBJ1-2; maybe TRBD1 (5 bases). There are 13 residues in the CDR3. Per the germline V gene, CDR1 is WSHSY and CDR2 is SAAADI. The V gene lost 0 bases and the J gene lost 8 bases, with 10 bases spanning the gap. CDR3 nucleotide sequence: TGCGCCAGCAGTGAGTCGCAGGGTCGGGGCTACACCTTC. Its protein product is CASSESQGRGYTF.

This sequence joins TRBV28 and TRBJ2-7; 10 bases map to TRBD2. The CDR3 is 20 amino acids. The germline CDR1 and CDR2 sequences are MDHEN and SYDVKM. The V and J ends lost 6 bases and 2 bases, in that order; junction bases with no gene match: 22. The CDR3: CASSFLRLAGNPKVTYEQYF. CDR3 sequence (DNA): TGTGCCAGCAGCTTCCTCCGACTAGCGGGCAATCCTAAGGTTACCTACGAGCAGTACTTC.

The chain recombines TRBV5-1 with TRBJ2-3; 8 bases match TRBD1. This CDR3 region has 16 residues. Germline V gene lookup returns CDR1 SGHRS and CDR2 YFSETQ. The ends lost 3 bases at V and 2 bases at J; junction bases unmatched: 8. CDR3 loop: CASSSRGQGHTDTQYF. The DNA for the CDR3 is TGCGCCAGCAGCTCTCGCGGACAGGGACACACAGATACGCAGTATTTT.

The chain combines TRBV7-6 with TRBJ1-1; possible D gene TRBD1, 6 bases. The CDR3 is made up of 16 amino acids. Germline lookup yields CDR1 SGHVS and CDR2 FNYEAQ. With 5 bases removed from V and 0 bases from J, the gap between germline ends came to 16 bases. The CDR3 DNA is TGTGCCAGCAGCCCTCGAGGGGGGACTATGAACACTGAAGCTTTCTTT. Protein: CASSPRGGTMNTEAFF.

The rearrangement links TRBV19 to TRBJ1-1; D is ambiguous. The CDR3 totals 14 residues. V lost 5 bases and J 0 bases, leaving 10 bases between the germline ends. Per germline, CDR1 LNHDA and CDR2 SQIVND (reference sequence). In DNA form, the CDR3 reads TGTGCCAGTAGTCCCCGGGTCCTGAACACTGAAGCTTTCTTT. This encodes CASSPRVLNTEAFF.

CDR3 sequence: CSAKSRSTDTQYF. CDR3 bases: TGCAGCGCCAAATCCAGAAGCACAGATACGCAGTATTTT. This chain connects TRBV29-1 to TRBJ2-3; no clear D. This CDR3 has 13 residues. In germline, CDR1 is SQVTM, CDR2 ANQGSEA. Trimming took 7 bases from V and 0 from J, leaving 11 bases between them.

This rearrangement joins TRBV9 to TRBJ2-3; a possible D gene is TRBD2 (6 bases). Germline loops: CDR1 SGDLS, CDR2 YYNGEE. The CDR3 extends over 15 amino acids. The V end lost 0 bases, the J end lost 0 bases, and 8 bases lay between the germline ends. CDR3 in amino acids: CASSVERASTDTQYF. The CDR3 DNA sequence: TGTGCCAGCAGCGTAGAGCGGGCTAGCACAGATACGCAGTATTTT.

The rearrangement uses TRBV14 and TRBJ2-7; a possible D gene is TRBD1 (6 bases). V lost 5 bases and J lost 6, with 26 bases in between. The CDR3 runs 17 residues. Germline values: CDR1 SGHDN, CDR2 FVKESK. Here the CDR3 DNA reads TGTGCCAGCAGCGAAACCGCTCGGGACACCAGGGAATGCGAGCAGTACTTC. This gives the protein CASSETARDTRECEQYF.

J is TRBJ1-5 and V is TRBV6-1, with D hard to call. The ends were cut back, 8 bases at V and 4 bases at J, with 12 bases in the middle. This CDR3 region has 13 residues. Germline CDR1 is MNHNS and CDR2 is SASEGT. The CDR3 DNA sequence: TGTGCCAGCGTTTCGGGGAGAAATCAGCCCCAGCATTTT. Its translation: CASVSGRNQPQHF.

The rearrangement links TRBV29-1 to TRBJ1-2; D uncertain. Trimming stripped 8 bases from V and 8 bases from J, with 18 bases between. Germline loops: CDR1 SQVTM, CDR2 ANQGSEA. This CDR3 comprises 12 residues. The CDR3 DNA reads TGCAGCTATTCTCGGGTTCGTGAGGGCTACACCTTC. Translated, it gives CSYSRVREGYTF.